The 28 T cell receptor beta chains below were found in one sample sequenced in a study of blood T cell repertoires in COVID-19. Generated by immunoSEQ multiplex PCR, the TCRdb table keeps only in-frame clones and is missing some. The sample yields 150,000 to 170,000 clones, roughly 81% seen once. Sequenced: peripheral blood. The receptor set was obtained from a woman aged 55-70 years with COVID-19, enrolled during active disease.

In DNA, the CDR3 is TGTGCCAGCAGCTTAGGGGGACAGGGGAGAACTGAAGCTTTCTTT. This sequence encodes CASSLGGQGRTEAFF. The chain is built from TRBV7-6 and TRBJ1-1; the match to TRBD1 covers 10 bases. The CDR3 totals 15 residues. The ends lost 1 base at V and 5 bases at J; junction bases unmatched: 4. CDR1 and CDR2 from the germline V gene are SGHVS and FNYEAQ.

The rearrangement joins TRBV12-5 to TRBJ1-1; tentative D call: TRBD1 (6 bases). Trimming cost V 6 bases and J 8 bases, with 16 bases left between them. This CDR3 is 13 amino acids long. Germline lookup yields CDR1 LGHNT and CDR2 FRNRAP. Here the CDR3 reads CASGPPGGLEAFF. Here the CDR3 DNA reads TGTGCTAGTGGACCACCCGGGGGGCTCGAAGCTTTCTTT.

The CDR3 bases are TGTGCCAGCAGCTTGAGACAGGCCCTTGGTCAGCCCCAGCATTTT. It yields the protein CASSLRQALGQPQHF. This sequence joins TRBV5-6 and TRBJ1-5; D possibly corresponds to TRBD1 (6 bases). Trimming cost V 1 base and J 6 bases, with 14 bases left between them. This CDR3 region has 15 residues. Germline V CDR1 and CDR2: SGHDT, YYEEEE.

V and J are TRBV7-2 and TRBJ1-2; D gene unclear. V was cut by 1 base and J by 5 bases, with 14 bases left in between. The CDR3 length is 15 residues. Germline V lookup: CDR1 SGHTA, CDR2 FQGNSA. This CDR3 reads CASSLGYTALYGYTF. DNA for the CDR3: TGTGCCAGCAGCTTAGGTTACACAGCCCTATATGGCTACACCTTC.

This chain links TRBV19 with TRBJ1-3; D gene unclear. Germline CDR1 LNHDA, CDR2 SQIVND (reference sequence). CDR3 length: 13 amino acids. V lost 5 bases and J lost 8, with 13 bases in between. The CDR3 DNA reads as TGTGCCAGTAGTTCCTCCCCACGAGACACCATATATTTT. It encodes CASSSSPRDTIYF.

This chain connects TRBV12-3 or TRBV12-4 to TRBJ1-6; TRBD1 agrees at 10 bases. This CDR3 contains 12 residues. V was pared by 8 bases and J by 9 bases, with 1 base of the junction left unmatched. CDR3: CASGQGGSPLHF. The CDR3 DNA follows: TGTGCCAGCGGACAGGGGGGTTCACCCCTCCACTTT.

The chain joins TRBV25-1 to TRBJ1-2, with D perhaps matching TRBD1 (6 bases). This CDR3 has 14 amino acids. Germline CDR1 reads MGHDK; CDR2 reads SYGVNS. V was shortened by 4 bases and J by 8 bases, with 17 bases between the two germline ends. The CDR3 spells CASSGVGQSQGYTF. The CDR3, as DNA: TGTGCCAGCAGTGGAGTAGGACAGAGCCAGGGCTACACCTTC.

The chain recombines TRBV27 with TRBJ1-2; 10 bases match TRBD1. The V gene end was trimmed by 5 bases and the J gene end by 5 bases; junction bases not matched to a gene: 8. The CDR3 consists of 15 residues. Germline V gene lookup returns CDR1 MNHEY and CDR2 SMNVEV (reference sequence). CDR3: CASSDRQGAIYGYTF. CDR3 in DNA: TGTGCCAGCAGTGACCGACAGGGGGCAATTTATGGCTACACCTTC.

The rearrangement joins TRBV4-1 to TRBJ1-5; perhaps TRBD1 as D (5 bases). Germline CDR1 and CDR2: MGHRA and YSYEKL. This CDR3 is built from 20 residues. V lost 0 bases and J lost 6, with 27 bases in between. In DNA form, the CDR3 reads TGCGCCAGCAGCCAAGATCCCCGGGGGGGGATTGTCCAGATGAGTCAGCCCCAGCATTTT. Its protein product is CASSQDPRGGIVQMSQPQHF.

This chain joins TRBV29-1 and TRBJ1-1; D may be TRBD1 (6 bases). The germline CDR1 and CDR2 sequences are SQVTM and ANQGSEA. The CDR3 extends over 15 amino acids. Trimming removed 5 bases from V and 5 bases from J, with 21 bases in between. CDR3 nucleotide sequence: TGCAGCGTTCCACCGGAAAGAACAGGGAAAACTGAAGCTTTCTTT. Translated, it gives CSVPPERTGKTEAFF.

The rearrangement links TRBV12-3 or TRBV12-4 to TRBJ2-3; 7 bases line up with TRBD2. The V and J ends lost 9 bases and 1 base, in that order; junction bases with no gene match: 4. CDR3 size: 13 residues. This chain's CDR3 is CARRLAGTDTQYF. The CDR3 bases are TGTGCCAGGAGACTAGCAGGCACAGATACGCAGTATTTT.

This rearrangement joins TRBV12-3 or TRBV12-4 to TRBJ1-1; D remains unclear. Trimming cost V 4 bases and J 5 bases, with 11 bases left between them. This CDR3 has 13 residues. As DNA, the CDR3 is TGTGCCAGCAGTTCGGGAGGAGGAACTGAAGCTTTCTTT. The encoded protein is CASSSGGGTEAFF.

This rearrangement joins TRBV6-5 to TRBJ2-3; TRBD2 agrees at 11 bases. Germline CDR1 and CDR2: MNHEY and SVGAGI. After removal of 5 bases from V and 7 bases from J, the junction contained 5 bases not matched to a gene. The length of the CDR3 is 14 residues. This CDR3 is CASSLAGGVNTQYF. CDR3 DNA: TGTGCCAGCAGTCTAGCGGGGGGTGTTAATACGCAGTATTTT.

This chain connects TRBV7-5 to TRBJ2-7; TRBD1, the table's D call, lacks a check against the DNA. TRBV7-5 counts as a pseudogene. CDR3 length: 13 residues. The CDR3 loop reads CARSAQGFYEQYV. For the CDR3, the DNA is TGTGCCAGAAGCGCCCAGGGATTCTACGAGCAGTACGTC.

V and J are TRBV2 and TRBJ1-5; D remains unclear. V was pared by 1 base and J by 1 base, with 8 bases between. CDR3 length: 15 residues. Germline V CDR1 and CDR2: SNHLY, FYNNEI. The CDR3 here is CASSEDRRSNQPQHF. CDR3 DNA: TGTGCCAGCAGTGAAGATAGGAGAAGCAATCAGCCCCAGCATTTT.

The J gene is TRBJ2-3, the V gene TRBV6-4; 8 bases map to TRBD1. CDR3 length: 16 amino acids. Trimming took 0 bases from V and 1 from J; bases not matched to a gene: 3. CDR1 and CDR2 from the germline V gene are MRHNA and SNTAGT. The DNA of the CDR3 is TGTGCCAGCAGTGACTCGGTGGGACAGGGCACAGATACGCAGTATTTT. This gives the protein CASSDSVGQGTDTQYF.

This clone has just one count. This chain links TRBV19 with TRBJ1-2; D perhaps matches TRBD1 (5 bases). Trimming stripped 4 bases from V and 3 bases from J, with 12 bases between. Germline CDR1 and CDR2: LNHDA and SQIVND (reference sequence). The CDR3 is 14 residues long. Written as DNA, the CDR3 is TGTGCCAGTAGTACCCCCGGCAGGGACTATGGCTACACCTTC. It yields the protein CASSTPGRDYGYTF.

This chain joins TRBV5-1 and TRBJ2-3, with 7 nucleotides matching TRBD1. CDR3 length: 16 residues. V dropped 4 bases and J dropped 0; count of bases not matched to a gene: 8. CDR1 SGHRS and CDR2 YFSETQ come from the germline V gene. CDR3 sequence reads: CASSVLQGFSTDTQYF. In DNA, the CDR3 is TGCGCCAGCAGCGTCCTACAGGGGTTTAGCACAGATACGCAGTATTTT.

V gene TRBV12-5 combines with J gene TRBJ2-7, with 7 bases identical to TRBD1. The germline CDR1 and CDR2 sequences are LGHNT and FRNRAP. The CDR3 loop spans 14 amino acids. V shed 5 bases, J shed 2 bases, and the junction held 6 bases outside the gene matches. The CDR3, as DNA: TGTGCTAGTGGTCCCAGGGGGTTTGCCTACGAGCAGTACTTC. Protein: CASGPRGFAYEQYF.

The chain carries TRBV2 and TRBJ1-2, with D possibly being TRBD1 (6 bases). The CDR3 contains 13 residues. Per the germline V gene, CDR1 is SNHLY and CDR2 is FYNNEI. The V end lost 7 bases, the J end lost 8 bases, and 17 bases lay between the germline ends. The CDR3 region has the DNA TGTGCCAGCAAGGGGGAAAGCAATCGGGGCTACACCTTC. The encoded protein is CASKGESNRGYTF.

This clone was recorded only once. The V and J genes are TRBV7-9 and TRBJ2-3; D call uncertain. The CDR3 contains 11 residues. V was clipped by 7 bases and J by 5 bases, with 7 bases between them. From germline, CDR1 is SEHNR and CDR2 FQNEAQ (reference sequence). For the CDR3, the DNA is TGTGCCAGCACCCTAGAAGATACGCAGTATTTT. Protein sequence: CASTLEDTQYF.

V gene TRBV7-9 combines with J gene TRBJ1-2; the match to TRBD1 covers 9 bases. This CDR3 has 13 amino acids. J lost 6 bases, V lost 6 bases, and 5 bases had no gene match. Germline CDR1 reads SEHNR; CDR2 reads FQNEAQ (reference sequence). CDR3: CASREQGADGYTF. CDR3 bases: TGTGCCAGCAGGGAACAGGGGGCTGATGGCTACACCTTC.

V gene TRBV6-5 combines with J gene TRBJ1-5; the match to TRBD1 covers 7 bases. This CDR3 has 15 amino acids. With 5 bases clipped from V and 6 bases from J, the junction kept 10 bases outside the gene matches. The germline V gene has CDR1 MNHEY and CDR2 SVGAGI. The CDR3 spells CASSPGQRPGQPQHF. In DNA form, the CDR3 reads TGTGCCAGCAGTCCGGGACAGAGACCTGGTCAGCCCCAGCATTTT.

Worth noting for this clone: A junction boundary mismatches the germline segment, possibly from a read error. The V call is TRBV7-2, the J call TRBJ1-3, with no clear D. CDR1 SGHTA and CDR2 FQGNSA come from the germline V gene. The CDR3 is 8 amino acids. CDR3 in DNA: TGTGCCAGCAGCTTATCAAATTTT. It codes for CASSLSNF. Full variable domain (outside the CDR3, taken from reference TRBV7-2 and TRBJ1-3): GAGVSQSPSNKVTEKGKDVELRCDPISGHTALYWYRQSLGQGLEFLIYFQGNSAPDKSGLPSDRFSAERTGGSVSTLTIQRTQQEDSAVYLCASSLSNFGEGSWLTVV.

The gene calls are TRBV13 and TRBJ1-1, with TRBD1 matching 9 bases. Germline-derived CDR1 and CDR2 are PRHDT and FYEKMQ (reference sequence). The CDR3 is 14 amino acids. After removal of 5 bases from V and 1 base from J, the junction contained 2 bases not matched to a gene. The CDR3 loop reads CASSGGQGNTEAFF. DNA of the CDR3: TGTGCCAGCAGCGGGGGACAGGGGAACACTGAAGCTTTCTTT.

The rearrangement joins TRBV6-5 to TRBJ1-1; no firm D call. The CDR3 consists of 15 residues. CDR1 and CDR2 (germline): MNHEY, SVGAGI. Between the trimmed V and J ends, which lost 0 bases and 0 bases, there was a span of 8 bases. As DNA, the CDR3 is TGTGCCAGCAGTTACTCGGTTGCGGTGAACACTGAAGCTTTCTTT. This encodes CASSYSVAVNTEAFF.

This clone was seen more than once but under ten times. The CDR3 region is CASSGFGGNSPLHF. The CDR3 bases are TGTGCCAGTAGTGGATTCGGGGGTAATTCACCCCTCCACTTT. This chain links TRBV19 with TRBJ1-6, with D possibly TRBD1 on 5 matching bases. Between the trimmed V and J ends, which lost 5 bases and 6 bases, there was a span of 11 bases. This CDR3 is 14 amino acids long. Germline CDR1 LNHDA, CDR2 SQIVND (reference sequence).

The gene calls are TRBV7-9 and TRBJ1-1; no definite D call. Per germline, CDR1 SEHNR and CDR2 FQNEAQ (reference sequence). The germline V and J ends were trimmed by 3 bases and 1 base, with 9 bases remaining between them. The CDR3 loop spans 14 amino acids. This chain's CDR3 is CASSFPRPNTEAFF. The CDR3 nucleotides read TGTGCCAGCAGCTTCCCCCGTCCGAACACTGAAGCTTTCTTT. Full variable domain (missing parts from reference TRBV7-9 and TRBJ1-1): DTGVSQNPRHKITKRGQNVTFRCDPISEHNRLYWYRQTLGQGPEFLTYFQNEAQLEKSRLLSDRFSAERPKGSFSTLEIQRTEQGDSAMYLCASSFPRPNTEAFFGQGTRLTVV.